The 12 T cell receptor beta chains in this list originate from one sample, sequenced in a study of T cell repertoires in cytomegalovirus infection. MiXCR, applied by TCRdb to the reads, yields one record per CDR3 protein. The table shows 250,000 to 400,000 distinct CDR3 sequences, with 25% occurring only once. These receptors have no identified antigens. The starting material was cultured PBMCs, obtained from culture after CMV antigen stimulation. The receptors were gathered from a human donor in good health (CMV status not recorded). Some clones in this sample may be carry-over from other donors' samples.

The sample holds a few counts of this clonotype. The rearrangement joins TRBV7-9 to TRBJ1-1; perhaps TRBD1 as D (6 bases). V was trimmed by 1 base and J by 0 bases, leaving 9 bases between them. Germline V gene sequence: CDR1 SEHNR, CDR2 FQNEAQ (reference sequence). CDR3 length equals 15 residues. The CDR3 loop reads CASSLGTDMNTEAFF. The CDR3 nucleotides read TGTGCCAGCAGCTTAGGGACAGATATGAACACTGAAGCTTTCTTT.

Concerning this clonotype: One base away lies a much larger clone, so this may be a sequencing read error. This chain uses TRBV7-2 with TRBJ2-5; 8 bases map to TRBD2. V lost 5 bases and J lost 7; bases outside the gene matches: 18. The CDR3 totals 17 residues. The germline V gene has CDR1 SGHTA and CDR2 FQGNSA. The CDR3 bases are TGTGCCAGCAGCCATCACCCGCGGGGGGCGTTCAGAAGGACCCAGTACTTC. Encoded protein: CASSHHPRGAFRRTQYF.

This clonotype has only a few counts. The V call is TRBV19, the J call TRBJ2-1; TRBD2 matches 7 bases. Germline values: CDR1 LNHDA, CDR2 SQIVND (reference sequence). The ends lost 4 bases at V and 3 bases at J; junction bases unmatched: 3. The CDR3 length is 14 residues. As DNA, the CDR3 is TGTGCCAGTAGTACGGCTAGCGGCTACAATGAGCAGTTCTTC. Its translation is CASSTASGYNEQFF. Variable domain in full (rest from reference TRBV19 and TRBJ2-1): DGGITQSPKYLFRKEGQNVTLSCEQNLNHDAMYWYRQDPGQGLRLIYYSQIVNDFQKGDIAEGYSVSREKKESFPLTVTSAQKNPTAFYLCASSTASGYNEQFFGPGTRLTVL.

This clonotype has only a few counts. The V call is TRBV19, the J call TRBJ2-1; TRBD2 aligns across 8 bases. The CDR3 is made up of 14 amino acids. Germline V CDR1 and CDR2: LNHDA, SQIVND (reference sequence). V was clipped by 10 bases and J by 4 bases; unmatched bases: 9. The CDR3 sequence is CATLSGGRYNEQFF. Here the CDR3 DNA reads TGTGCCACCCTGTCGGGAGGGCGGTACAATGAGCAGTTCTTC. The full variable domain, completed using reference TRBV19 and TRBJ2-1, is DGGITQSPKYLFRKEGQNVTLSCEQNLNHDAMYWYRQDPGQGLRLIYYSQIVNDFQKGDIAEGYSVSREKKESFPLTVTSAQKNPTAFYLCATLSGGRYNEQFFGPGTRLTVL.

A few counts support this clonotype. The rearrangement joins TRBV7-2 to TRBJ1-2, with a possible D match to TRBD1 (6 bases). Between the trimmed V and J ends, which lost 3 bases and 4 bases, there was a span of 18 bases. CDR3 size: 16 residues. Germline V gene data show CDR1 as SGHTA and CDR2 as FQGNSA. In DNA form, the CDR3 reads TGTGCCAGCAGCTTGACCCCGGGGGGGCCAAGCTATGGCTACACCTTC. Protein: CASSLTPGGPSYGYTF.

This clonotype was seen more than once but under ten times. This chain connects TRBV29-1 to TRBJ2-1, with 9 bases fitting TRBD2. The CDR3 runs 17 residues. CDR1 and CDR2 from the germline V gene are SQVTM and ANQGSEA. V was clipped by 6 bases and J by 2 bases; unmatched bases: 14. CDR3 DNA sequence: TGCAGCGTCCGCGGACAGGTTAGCGGGAGAACCTACAATGAGCAGTTCTTC. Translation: CSVRGQVSGRTYNEQFF.

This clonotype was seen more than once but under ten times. This CDR3 reads CASSAGTSGSYEQYF. The CDR3 nucleotides are TGTGCCAGCAGTGCCGGGACTAGCGGGAGTTACGAGCAGTACTTC. The V gene is TRBV28, the J gene TRBJ2-7; 14 bases align to TRBD2. The CDR3 extends over 15 amino acids. The J segment lost 4 bases and the V segment lost 5 bases, leaving 4 bases of the junction unmatched. Germline-derived CDR1 and CDR2 are MDHEN and SYDVKM.

Here the CDR3 reads CSARRVGVAVITDTQYF. The CDR3 DNA is TGCAGTGCCCGCCGAGTTGGGGTGGCGGTAATCACAGATACGCAGTATTTT. This sequence joins TRBV20-1 and TRBJ2-3; D gene ambiguous. V shed 6 bases and J shed 2 bases, with 24 bases lying between them. Germline CDR1 reads DFQATT; CDR2 reads SNEGSKA (reference sequence). The CDR3 has 17 amino acids.

The CDR3 nucleotides are TGTGCCAGCAGTTTGGGTGCTAAGGGAGAGACCCAGTACTTC. Translated, it gives CASSLGAKGETQYF. This chain connects TRBV12-3 or TRBV12-4 to TRBJ2-5; D unclear. The CDR3 extends over 14 amino acids. V was shortened by 3 bases and J by 4 bases, with 12 bases between the two germline ends.

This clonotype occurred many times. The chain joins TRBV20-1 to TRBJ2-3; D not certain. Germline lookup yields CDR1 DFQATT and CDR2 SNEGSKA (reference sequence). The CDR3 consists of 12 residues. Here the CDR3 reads CSTLGPTDTQYF. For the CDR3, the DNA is TGCAGCACCCTGGGCCCCACAGATACGCAGTATTTT.

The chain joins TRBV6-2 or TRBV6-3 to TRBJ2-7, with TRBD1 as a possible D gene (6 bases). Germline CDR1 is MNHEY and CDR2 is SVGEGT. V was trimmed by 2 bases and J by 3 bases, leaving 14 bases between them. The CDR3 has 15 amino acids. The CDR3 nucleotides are TGTGCCAGCAGTTACCTCCCGGGACACCTCTACGAGCAGTACGTC. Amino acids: CASSYLPGHLYEQYV.

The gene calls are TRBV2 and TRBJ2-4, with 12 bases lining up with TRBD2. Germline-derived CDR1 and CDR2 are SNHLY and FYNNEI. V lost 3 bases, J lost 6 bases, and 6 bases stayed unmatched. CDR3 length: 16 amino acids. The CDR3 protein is CASSDTSGRPRNIQYF. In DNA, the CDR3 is TGTGCCAGCAGTGACACTAGCGGGAGGCCTCGAAACATTCAGTACTTC.